Following are 15 T cell receptor beta chains from one sample sequenced in a study of T cell responses to AZD1222 COVID-19 vaccine. Assay: immunoSEQ multiplex PCR; the TCRdb copy retains only in-frame clones and omits some. The table has under 150,000 clones, 80% to 95% seen once. The sample in question was peripheral blood, obtained on day 0 of AZD1222 vaccination. The source of these receptors is an adult in good health.

The chain is built from TRBV19 and TRBJ1-1; D is ambiguous. CDR3 size: 13 residues. Trimming pared 8 bases from V and 3 bases from J, leaving 13 bases between. CDR1 and CDR2 from the germline V gene are LNHDA and SQIVND (reference sequence). The CDR3 coding sequence is TGTGCCAGTCAAGAGCCGGGTGACACTGAAGCTTTCTTT. This encodes CASQEPGDTEAFF.

The chain couples TRBV7-9 to TRBJ1-1, with TRBD1 matching 8 bases. This CDR3 comprises 12 residues. V shed 3 bases, J shed 11 bases, and the junction held 5 bases outside the gene matches. Germline loops: CDR1 SEHNR, CDR2 FQNEAQ (reference sequence). CDR3 in DNA: TGTGCCAGCAGCTTCCACAGGGGGGAGGCTTTCTTT. Translated, it gives CASSFHRGEAFF.

In this sample, this clone turned up once. This chain connects TRBV10-3 to TRBJ1-1; D might be TRBD1 (6 bases). V lost 9 bases, J lost 1 base, and 12 bases lay in between. The germline CDR1 and CDR2 sequences are ENHRY and SYGVKD. This CDR3 has 13 amino acids. DNA of the CDR3: TGTGCCATACACAGGGATTGGAACACTGAAGCTTTCTTT. Translation gives CAIHRDWNTEAFF.

This clone was seen just once. The DNA for the CDR3 is TGTGCCAGCAGCTTAGATTTAGGGAACTCTGGGGCCAACGTCCTGACTTTC. Protein: CASSLDLGNSGANVLTF. The V call is TRBV7-2, the J call TRBJ2-6; no reliable D call. Germline CDR1 SGHTA, CDR2 FQGNSA. V lost 1 base, J lost 0 bases, and 10 bases lay in between. This CDR3 contains 17 residues.

The V call is TRBV7-2, the J call TRBJ1-3; D remains ambiguous. Trimming removed 5 bases from V and 0 bases from J, with 8 bases in between. The CDR3 sequence is 14 residues long. Germline CDR1 and CDR2: SGHTA and FQGNSA. CDR3 in DNA: TGTGCCAGCAGCCAGACTTACTCTGGAAACACCATATATTTT. Its translation is CASSQTYSGNTIYF. Using reference TRBV7-2 and TRBJ1-3 for the parts outside the CDR3, the full variable domain is GAGVSQSPSNKVTEKGKDVELRCDPISGHTALYWYRQSLGQGLEFLIYFQGNSAPDKSGLPSDRFSAERTGGSVSTLTIQRTQQEDSAVYLCASSQTYSGNTIYFGEGSWLTVV.

The chain uses TRBV7-3 and TRBJ2-5; 7 positions agree with TRBD2. From germline, CDR1 is SGHTA and CDR2 FQGTGA. The CDR3 is 10 residues long. Losses at the gene ends were 5 bases for V and 9 bases for J; bases not matched to a gene: 0. The CDR3 nucleotides read TGTGCCAGCAGCCGGGAGGCCCAGTACTTC. This sequence encodes CASSREAQYF.

V and J are TRBV6-5 and TRBJ2-2; D is unresolved. The CDR3 is made up of 14 amino acids. Germline V gene lookup returns CDR1 MNHEY and CDR2 SVGAGI. Trimming removed 2 bases from V and 0 bases from J, with 4 bases in between. The CDR3 reads CASSYGANTGELFF. The CDR3 DNA follows: TGTGCCAGCAGTTACGGGGCGAACACCGGGGAGCTGTTTTTT.

V gene TRBV29-1 combines with J gene TRBJ2-5; possibly TRBD1 for D (7 bases). The CDR3 consists of 17 residues. Germline loops: CDR1 SQVTM, CDR2 ANQGSEA. Trimming pared 8 bases from V and 5 bases from J, leaving 30 bases between. CDR3 coding DNA: TGCAGCACATTAGGGGGCTCTAGGGCCCTCCGGGGGGAGACCCAGTACTTC. Translation gives CSTLGGSRALRGETQYF.

V gene TRBV11-3 combines with J gene TRBJ2-3, with 8 positions matching TRBD1. The germline V gene has CDR1 SGHNT and CDR2 YENEEA. The V gene end was trimmed by 5 bases and the J gene end by 2 bases; junction bases not matched to a gene: 3. The CDR3 is 14 residues long. The CDR3 DNA reads as TGTGCCAGCAGCGCGGGACAGGCCACAGATACGCAGTATTTT. This codes for CASSAGQATDTQYF.

This clone occurred once. DNA of the CDR3: TGTGCCAGCAGTCCCCCCGTAGGGGGGTTGCATCAGCCCCAGCATTTT. Amino acids: CASSPPVGGLHQPQHF. V usage is TRBV28 and J usage is TRBJ1-5; weak D call: TRBD1 (6 bases). The germline gives CDR1 MDHEN, CDR2 SYDVKM. Trimming cost V 5 bases and J 5 bases, with 19 bases left between them. The CDR3 covers 16 residues. Full variable domain (missing parts from reference TRBV28 and TRBJ1-5): DVKVTQSSRYLVKRTGEKVFLECVQDMDHENMFWYRQDPGLGLRLIYFSYDVKMKEKGDIPEGYSVSREKKERFSLILESASTNQTSMYLCASSPPVGGLHQPQHFGDGTRLSIL.

This clone is a singleton in its sample. The chain recombines TRBV30 with TRBJ1-1; D gene unclear. This CDR3 is built from 14 residues. Per germline, CDR1 GTSNPN and CDR2 SVGIG (reference sequence). V dropped 2 bases and J dropped 1 base, with 11 bases sitting between them. In nucleotides, the CDR3 is TGTGCCTGGAGTCCCGGCACGGGGAACACTGAAGCTTTCTTT. It is translated as CAWSPGTGNTEAFF.

The CDR3 DNA reads TGTGCCAGCAGCCGGACAGACAGGCCCACCTCCTACGAGCAGTACTTC. Encoded protein: CASSRTDRPTSYEQYF. The gene calls are TRBV21-1 and TRBJ2-7; TRBD1, as called in the table, went unchecked against the DNA. TRBV21-1 represents a pseudogene. CDR3 length: 16 amino acids.

This chain joins TRBV9 and TRBJ2-3; no clear D. V lost 2 bases to trimming and J lost 3 bases, with 7 bases between them. Germline assignment: CDR1 SGDLS and CDR2 YYNGEE. CDR3 length: 13 amino acids. The CDR3 bases are TGTGCCAGCAGCGTTGAACTGACAGATACGCAGTATTTT. It codes for CASSVELTDTQYF.

J is TRBJ2-1 and V is TRBV29-1; possibly TRBD2 for D (5 bases). CDR3 length: 16 amino acids. From germline, CDR1 is SQVTM and CDR2 ANQGSEA. Trimming shortened V by 1 base and J by 3 bases, and 16 bases separated the two germline ends. The DNA of the CDR3 is TGCAGCGTTGAAGCCTCTAGGCGGCGGGTCTACAATGAGCAGTTCTTC. It specifies CSVEASRRRVYNEQFF.

The V gene is TRBV3-1 (or the pseudogene TRBV3-2), the J gene TRBJ1-2; 7 bases are a match to TRBD1. This CDR3 region has 19 residues. V was clipped by 4 bases and J by 4 bases; unmatched bases: 21. Germline CDR1 is LGHDT and CDR2 is YNNKEL (reference sequence). The CDR3 DNA reads TGTGCCAGCAGCCCTCAGGGGGGAGACTCTCGATTGAGTATCTATGGCTACACCTTC. The encoded protein is CASSPQGGDSRLSIYGYTF.